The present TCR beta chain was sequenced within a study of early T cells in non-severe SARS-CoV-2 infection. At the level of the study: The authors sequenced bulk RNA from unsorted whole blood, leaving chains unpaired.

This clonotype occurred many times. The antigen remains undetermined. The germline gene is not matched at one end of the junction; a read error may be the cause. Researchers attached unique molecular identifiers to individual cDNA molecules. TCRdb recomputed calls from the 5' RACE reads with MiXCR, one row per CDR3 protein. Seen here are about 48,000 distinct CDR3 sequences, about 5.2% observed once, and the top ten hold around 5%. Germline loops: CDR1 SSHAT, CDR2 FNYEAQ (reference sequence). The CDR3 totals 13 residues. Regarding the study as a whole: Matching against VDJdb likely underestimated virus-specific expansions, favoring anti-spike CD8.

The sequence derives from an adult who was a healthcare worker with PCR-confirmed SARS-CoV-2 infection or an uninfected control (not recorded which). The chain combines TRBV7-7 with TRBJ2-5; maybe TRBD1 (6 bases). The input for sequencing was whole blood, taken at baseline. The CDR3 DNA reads TGTGCTAGCAGCTTATGGGACAAAGAGACCCAGTACTTC. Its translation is CASSLWDKETQYF.